This passage covers 18 T cell receptor beta chains from one sample sequenced in a study of T cell changes during pregnancy in multiple sclerosis. Clones were sequenced by immunoSEQ multiplex PCR, and TCRdb holds only the in-frame ones, with some missing. The data contain roughly 52,000 clones, around 94% of them singletons. Specimen: CD4+ T cells from peripheral blood mononuclear cells, collected in the third trimester of pregnancy. Receptors were obtained from a female donor with multiple sclerosis, enrolled in a pregnancy study.

This clone was seen just once. V is TRBV9 and J is TRBJ2-1, with 13 bases that match TRBD2. Germline assignment: CDR1 SGDLS and CDR2 YYNGEE. This CDR3 region has 18 residues. The junction had 10 bases not matched to a gene; V was cut back by 0 bases and J by 7 bases. The CDR3 spells CASSVVSGLAGVSNEQFF. The DNA for the CDR3 is TGTGCCAGCAGCGTAGTTTCCGGACTAGCGGGAGTTTCGAATGAGCAGTTCTTC. Variable domain in full (rest from reference TRBV9 and TRBJ2-1): DSGVTQTPKHLITATGQRVTLRCSPRSGDLSVYWYQQSLDQGLQFLIQYYNGEERAKGNILERFSAQQFPDLHSELNLSSLELGDSALYFCASSVVSGLAGVSNEQFFGPGTRLTVL.

The chain carries TRBV19 and TRBJ2-4, with D perhaps TRBD2 (5 bases). The CDR3 covers 15 residues. Deletions cut 7 bases from V and 8 bases from J, with 21 bases between. Germline V gene data show CDR1 as LNHDA and CDR2 as SQIVND (reference sequence). As DNA, the CDR3 is TGTGCCAGTACCCTCGGCGGAGAGGGTGTGGACATTCAGTACTTC. Amino acids: CASTLGGEGVDIQYF.

The rearrangement joins TRBV19 to TRBJ2-7, with 8 bases lining up with TRBD1. After removal of 4 bases from V and 2 bases from J, the junction contained 10 bases not matched to a gene. Germline V gene lookup returns CDR1 LNHDA and CDR2 SQIVND (reference sequence). This CDR3 has 16 residues. The CDR3 here is CASSNGNRGNPYEQYF. In nucleotides, the CDR3 is TGTGCCAGTAGTAATGGGAACAGGGGGAACCCCTACGAGCAGTACTTC. Full variable domain (remainder filled in from reference TRBV19 and TRBJ2-7): DGGITQSPKYLFRKEGQNVTLSCEQNLNHDAMYWYRQDPGQGLRLIYYSQIVNDFQKGDIAEGYSVSREKKESFPLTVTSAQKNPTAFYLCASSNGNRGNPYEQYFGPGTRLTVT.

The chain employs TRBV19 and TRBJ2-6; weak D call: TRBD2 (5 bases). The germline V gene has CDR1 LNHDA and CDR2 SQIVND (reference sequence). The germline V and J ends were trimmed by 9 bases and 4 bases, with 10 bases remaining between them. The CDR3 consists of 13 residues. The CDR3, as DNA: TGTGCCAGCTTTGAGCGGGGGGCCAACGTCCTGACTTTC. Translated, it gives CASFERGANVLTF. Looking up the rest from reference TRBV19 and TRBJ2-6 gives the full variable domain: DGGITQSPKYLFRKEGQNVTLSCEQNLNHDAMYWYRQDPGQGLRLIYYSQIVNDFQKGDIAEGYSVSREKKESFPLTVTSAQKNPTAFYLCASFERGANVLTFGAGSRLTVL.

The chain uses TRBV29-1 and TRBJ2-3, with 12 bases that match TRBD2. CDR1 is SQVTM and CDR2 is ANQGSEA in the germline V gene. V gave up 2 bases and J gave up 3 bases; unmatched junction bases: 6. CDR3 length: 16 residues. CDR3 coding DNA: TGCAGCGTTGAACACCCTAGCGGGGGGGCAACAGATACGCAGTATTTT. Protein product: CSVEHPSGGATDTQYF.

In this sample, this clone turned up once. The rearrangement uses TRBV19 and TRBJ2-3; 9 nucleotides agree with TRBD1. Trimming at V came to 1 base and at J to 7 bases, leaving 15 bases not matched to a gene. This CDR3 spans 18 amino acids. The germline V gene has CDR1 LNHDA and CDR2 SQIVND (reference sequence). This chain's CDR3 is CASSIADRGFSNPYTQYF. CDR3 nucleotide sequence: TGTGCCAGTAGTATAGCTGACAGGGGGTTCTCCAATCCTTATACGCAGTATTTT.

This chain uses TRBV5-1 with TRBJ2-7; the match to TRBD2 covers 8 bases. The V and J ends lost 2 bases and 6 bases, in that order; junction bases with no gene match: 7. The germline V gene has CDR1 SGHRS and CDR2 YFSETQ. CDR3 size: 14 residues. The CDR3 DNA sequence: TGCGCCAGCAGCTTCGGGGGGGCGCGGAGCGAGCAGTACTTC. This codes for CASSFGGARSEQYF.

The rearrangement uses TRBV11-2 and TRBJ2-7; 7 bases agree with TRBD2. Per the germline V gene, CDR1 is SGHAT and CDR2 is FQNNGV. CDR3 length equals 15 residues. V lost 4 bases, J lost 3 bases, and 9 bases stayed unmatched. The CDR3 DNA sequence: TGTGCCAGCAGCTACGAGACTAGCCGCCACTACGAGCAGTACTTC. Translation gives CASSYETSRHYEQYF.

This clone is a singleton in its sample. V is TRBV18 and J is TRBJ2-7, with 8 bases identical to TRBD2. The CDR3 is 16 residues long. V trimming: 4 bases; J trimming: 3 bases; junction bases outside the gene matches: 11. Germline CDR1 reads KGHSH; CDR2 reads LQKENI. The CDR3 DNA is TGTGCCAGCTCACGTCGTCCGGGACTAGGTGACTACGAGCAGTACTTC. It is translated as CASSRRPGLGDYEQYF.

This clone was counted a few times. This chain connects TRBV5-1 to TRBJ1-1; tentatively, D is TRBD1 (5 bases). V gave up 0 bases and J gave up 4 bases, with 16 bases separating them. The CDR3 has 16 residues. Germline CDR1 is SGHRS and CDR2 is YFSETQ. The CDR3 here is CASSLESARRGTEAFF. The CDR3 DNA sequence: TGCGCCAGCAGCTTGGAATCGGCCCGAAGGGGCACTGAAGCTTTCTTT.

The chain recombines TRBV11-2 with TRBJ1-4; D gene uncertain. The CDR3 length is 14 residues. Trimming shortened V by 0 bases and J by 5 bases, and 7 bases separated the two germline ends. Germline CDR1 reads SGHAT; CDR2 reads FQNNGV. CDR3 in amino acids: CASSLDRRNEKLFF. In DNA form, the CDR3 reads TGTGCCAGCAGCTTAGATAGGCGGAATGAAAAACTGTTTTTT.

The gene calls are TRBV2 and TRBJ2-7; D possibly corresponds to TRBD2 (6 bases). CDR1 SNHLY and CDR2 FYNNEI come from the germline V gene. V was clipped by 0 bases and J by 6 bases, with 9 bases between them. The CDR3 has 13 amino acids. The CDR3 DNA follows: TGTGCCAGCAGTGAAGCGCGGAGGGTCGAGCAGTACTTC. As protein: CASSEARRVEQYF.

This sequence joins TRBV5-4 and TRBJ1-4; tentative D call: TRBD1 (5 bases). Germline V gene lookup returns CDR1 SGHNT and CDR2 YYREEE (reference sequence). CDR3 size: 14 residues. Trimming removed 4 bases at V and 6 bases at J, with 13 bases between. CDR3 sequence: CASSSNRQYEKLFF. The CDR3 coding sequence is TGTGCCAGCAGCAGTAACCGACAGTATGAAAAACTGTTTTTT.

This chain uses TRBV19 with TRBJ1-1; 9 bases are shared with TRBD1. Germline CDR1 reads LNHDA; CDR2 reads SQIVND (reference sequence). CDR3 length equals 15 residues. The junction had 10 bases not matched to a gene; V was cut back by 4 bases and J by 7 bases. CDR3 DNA: TGTGCCAGTAGTAACTATCCCGGGACAGGGTTTGAAGCTTTCTTT. Protein: CASSNYPGTGFEAFF.

The gene calls are TRBV11-2 and TRBJ1-4; 10 bases align to TRBD1. CDR1 is SGHAT, CDR2 FQNNGV, per germline. V trimming: 2 bases; J trimming: 8 bases; junction bases outside the gene matches: 11. The CDR3 has 17 amino acids. This chain's CDR3 is CASSLMSPGTGEEKLFF. For the CDR3, the DNA is TGTGCCAGCAGCTTAATGTCTCCGGGGACAGGGGAAGAAAAACTGTTTTTT. Drawing the rest from reference TRBV11-2 and TRBJ1-4, the complete variable domain is EAGVAQSPRYKIIEKRQSVAFWCNPISGHATLYWYQQILGQGPKLLIQFQNNGVVDDSQLPKDRFSAERLKGVDSTLKIQPAKLEDSAVYLCASSLMSPGTGEEKLFFGSGTQLSVL.

The chain carries TRBV5-4 and TRBJ2-2; 9 positions match TRBD1. The CDR3 is 16 amino acids. V shed 6 bases and J 5 bases; nucleotides not matched to a gene: 11. Germline-derived CDR1 and CDR2 are SGHNT and YYREEE (reference sequence). The CDR3 region is CASNTRDRDDTGELFF. The CDR3 bases are TGTGCCAGCAACACCCGGGACAGGGATGATACCGGGGAGCTGTTTTTT. Looking up the rest from reference TRBV5-4 and TRBJ2-2 gives the full variable domain: ETGVTQSPTHLIKTRGQQVTLRCSSQSGHNTVSWYQQALGQGPQFIFQYYREEENGRGNFPPRFSGLQFPNYSSELNVNALELDDSALYLCASNTRDRDDTGELFFGEGSRLTVL.

This clone was picked up one time. The CDR3 bases are TGTGCCAGCAGAGACGGGACAGGGGGTACCAGTGAGCAGTTCTTC. This translates into CASRDGTGGTSEQFF. The J gene is TRBJ2-1, the V gene TRBV2, with 11 bases fitting TRBD1. V shed 6 bases and J 9 bases; nucleotides not matched to a gene: 10. This CDR3 is built from 15 residues. CDR1 is SNHLY and CDR2 is FYNNEI in the germline V gene. Together with reference TRBV2 and TRBJ2-1, the CDR3 gives the full variable domain: EPEVTQTPSHQVTQMGQEVILRCVPISNHLYFYWYRQILGQKVEFLVSFYNNEISEKSEIFDDQFSVERPDGSNFTLKIRSTKLEDSAMYFCASRDGTGGTSEQFFGPGTRLTVL.

The rearrangement uses TRBV19 and TRBJ1-5, with D hard to call. Per germline, CDR1 LNHDA and CDR2 SQIVND (reference sequence). The CDR3 loop spans 16 amino acids. V gave up 4 bases and J gave up 0 bases, with 13 bases separating them. The DNA for the CDR3 is TGTGCCAGTAGTACGAGGAAATCTTTTAGCAATCAGCCCCAGCATTTT. Its protein product is CASSTRKSFSNQPQHF.